This record looks at one T cell receptor (beta chain) sequence and its context. No antigen is known for it. Germline assignment: CDR1 MNHEY and CDR2 SMNVEV (reference sequence). V lost 2 bases and J 3 bases, leaving 14 bases between the germline ends. CDR3 size: 16 residues. The isolated RNA, all of it, was reverse transcribed, so expressed TCRB transcripts were what got sequenced. Method: immunoSEQ multiplex PCR; TCRdb's copy keeps in-frame clones and lacks some. The sample lists hundreds of thousands of clones, about 14% seen once, with roughly 0.04% in the top ten. The sample is drawn from a study of beta chain features in type 1 diabetes. Turning to the study itself: Sorted cells, 107,917,701 in number, were examined across all samples. Whole-study results and caveats: TCRB CDR3s from Type 1 diabetes patients were moderately but significantly shorter in all four CD4+ subsets. A closer apparent resemblance between naive, central memory and Treg TCRB repertoires was seen in patients than in healthy donors.

Heparinised blood was drawn once per donor, averaging roughly 120 mL. Purity (above 98%) was reached by all sorted populations. Specimen: naive CD4+ T cells from blood. J is TRBJ1-5 and V is TRBV27; maybe TRBD1 (5 bases). The origin of this receptor is a man younger than 35 with type 1 diabetes. CDR3 loop: CASSLVGALPNQPQHF. The DNA of the CDR3 is TGTGCCAGCAGTTTAGTAGGGGCTCTCCCCAATCAGCCCCAGCATTTT.